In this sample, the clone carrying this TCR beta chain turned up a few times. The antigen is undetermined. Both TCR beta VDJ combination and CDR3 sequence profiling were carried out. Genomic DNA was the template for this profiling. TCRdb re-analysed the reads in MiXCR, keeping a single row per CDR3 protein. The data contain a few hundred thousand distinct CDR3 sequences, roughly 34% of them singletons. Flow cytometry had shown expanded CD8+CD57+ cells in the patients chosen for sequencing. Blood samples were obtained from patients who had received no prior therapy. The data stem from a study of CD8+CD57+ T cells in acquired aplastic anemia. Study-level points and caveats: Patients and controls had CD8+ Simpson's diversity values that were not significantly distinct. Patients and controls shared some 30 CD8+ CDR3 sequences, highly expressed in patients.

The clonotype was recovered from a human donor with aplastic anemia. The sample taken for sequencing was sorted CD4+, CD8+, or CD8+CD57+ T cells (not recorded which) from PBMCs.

CDR3 sequence reads: CASSLGRQGTEAFF. The CDR3 bases are TGTGCCAGCAGCTTAGGCCGACAGGGGACTGAAGCTTTCTTT. The chain joins TRBV7-2 to TRBJ1-1; 8 nucleotides match TRBD1. This CDR3 has 14 amino acids. Germline CDR1 reads SGHTA; CDR2 reads FQGNSA. Trimming took 1 base from V and 5 from J; bases not matched to a gene: 3.